Below, 11 T cell receptor beta chains from the same sample are listed, as sequenced in a study of CD8+CD57+ T cells in acquired aplastic anemia. Profiles of TCR beta VDJ and CDR3 were generated from a genomic DNA template. TCRdb passed the reads through MiXCR, listing each CDR3 protein once. This table holds about 180,000 distinct CDR3 sequences, 40% to 50% found once. Sequencing input: sorted CD4+, CD8+, or CD8+CD57+ T cells (not recorded which) from PBMCs. The receptors here all came from a human donor in good health.

There are a few counts of this clonotype. The rearrangement joins TRBV20-1 to TRBJ2-5, with TRBD1 matching over 8 bases. The length of the CDR3 is 15 residues. Germline CDR1 reads DFQATT; CDR2 reads SNEGSKA (reference sequence). The ends lost 7 bases at V and 0 bases at J; junction bases unmatched: 10. The CDR3 region has the DNA TGCAGTGTAACGACCTCGGACAGGGACCAAGAGACCCAGTACTTC. The encoded protein is CSVTTSDRDQETQYF.

Many counts were recorded for this clonotype. This chain uses TRBV4-2 with TRBJ2-1; 10 nucleotides agree with TRBD2. The CDR3 length is 20 residues. The junction had 15 bases not matched to a gene; V was cut back by 4 bases and J by 0 bases. The germline V gene encodes CDR1 LGHNA and CDR2 YNFKEQ. CDR3 loop: CASSPIRTSGRGSSYNEQFF. CDR3 coding DNA: TGTGCCAGCAGCCCTATTAGGACTAGCGGACGGGGGAGCTCCTACAATGAGCAGTTCTTC.

Turning to this clonotype: A read error may produce the germline difference seen at one junction end. The CDR3 bases are TGTGCTAGCAGTTCTGGCGGCCCTGGGACCCAGTACTTC. Translated: CASSSGGPGTQYF. J is TRBJ2-5 and V is TRBV7-7; D is undetermined. The CDR3 extends over 13 amino acids. Germline-derived CDR1 and CDR2 are SSHAT and FNYEAQ (reference sequence).

This clonotype was counted only a few times. This CDR3 reads CASSRLGEKSYEQYF. For the CDR3, the DNA is TGTGCCAGTAGTAGACTAGGGGAGAAGTCCTACGAGCAGTACTTC. The chain links TRBV19 to TRBJ2-7, with D possibly TRBD2 on 6 matching bases. CDR1 is LNHDA and CDR2 is SQIVND in the germline V gene (reference sequence). The CDR3 sequence is 15 residues long. V gave up 4 bases and J gave up 1 base, with 14 bases separating them.

This chain connects TRBV5-6 to TRBJ2-3; D is uncertain. The germline V gene encodes CDR1 SGHDT and CDR2 YYEEEE. Trimming took 1 base from V and 3 from J, leaving 6 bases between them. The length of the CDR3 is 13 residues. The DNA for the CDR3 is TGTGCCAGCAGCTTGTTGGAGACAGATACGCAGTATTTT. Its translation is CASSLLETDTQYF.

This chain joins TRBV2 and TRBJ1-1; 7 bases fit TRBD1. V shed 6 bases and J 3 bases; nucleotides not matched to a gene: 4. Germline V gene data show CDR1 as SNHLY and CDR2 as FYNNEI. The CDR3 is 13 amino acids. CDR3 nucleotide sequence: TGTGCCAGCAGCGTGACAGGGTACACTGAAGCTTTCTTT. This translates into CASSVTGYTEAFF.

This clonotype has ten or more counts. The V call is TRBV7-9, the J call TRBJ2-2, with D possibly matching TRBD1 (7 bases). Germline CDR1 reads SEHNR; CDR2 reads FQNEAQ (reference sequence). CDR3 length equals 15 residues. V shed 4 bases and J shed 1 base, with 10 bases lying between them. CDR3 region: CASSSGDRNTGELFF. CDR3 DNA: TGTGCCAGCAGCTCGGGGGACAGGAACACCGGGGAGCTGTTTTTT.

There are many counts of this clonotype. The chain has TRBV20-1 and TRBJ2-5; 7 positions agree with TRBD1. Germline values: CDR1 DFQATT, CDR2 SNEGSKA (reference sequence). The V segment lost 6 bases and the J segment 4 bases; nucleotides outside the gene matches: 8. CDR3 length: 13 amino acids. This chain's CDR3 is CSAIRQGPETQYF. The DNA for the CDR3 is TGCAGTGCGATAAGACAGGGACCAGAGACCCAGTACTTC.

The chain links TRBV11-2 to TRBJ2-1; D possibly uses TRBD1 or TRBD2 (5 bases each). The germline V gene encodes CDR1 SGHAT and CDR2 FQNNGV. V shed 3 bases and J shed 7 bases, with 16 bases lying between them. The CDR3 has 15 residues. CDR3 DNA: TGTGCCAGCAGCTTGGGGCCCACCCGGGGAAATGAGCAGTTCTTC. It encodes CASSLGPTRGNEQFF.

The sample holds many counts of this clonotype. CDR3 sequence reads: CASSLSGVYTIYNEQFF. DNA for the CDR3: TGTGCCAGTTCCCTCTCCGGAGTCTACACTATCTACAATGAGCAGTTCTTC. This sequence joins TRBV19 and TRBJ2-1, with D unresolved. Germline V gene data show CDR1 as LNHDA and CDR2 as SQIVND (reference sequence). V gave up 8 bases and J gave up 3 bases, with 23 bases separating them. This CDR3 region has 17 residues.

This clonotype was seen once. This chain uses TRBV20-1 with TRBJ1-2; possibly TRBD1 for D (6 bases). Trimming left V 2 bases short and J 4 bases short, with 14 bases between. There are 14 residues in the CDR3. The germline V gene has CDR1 DFQATT and CDR2 SNEGSKA (reference sequence). CDR3 residues: CSARLSGAGYGYTF. The CDR3 DNA sequence: TGCAGTGCTAGATTATCAGGGGCCGGCTATGGCTACACCTTC.